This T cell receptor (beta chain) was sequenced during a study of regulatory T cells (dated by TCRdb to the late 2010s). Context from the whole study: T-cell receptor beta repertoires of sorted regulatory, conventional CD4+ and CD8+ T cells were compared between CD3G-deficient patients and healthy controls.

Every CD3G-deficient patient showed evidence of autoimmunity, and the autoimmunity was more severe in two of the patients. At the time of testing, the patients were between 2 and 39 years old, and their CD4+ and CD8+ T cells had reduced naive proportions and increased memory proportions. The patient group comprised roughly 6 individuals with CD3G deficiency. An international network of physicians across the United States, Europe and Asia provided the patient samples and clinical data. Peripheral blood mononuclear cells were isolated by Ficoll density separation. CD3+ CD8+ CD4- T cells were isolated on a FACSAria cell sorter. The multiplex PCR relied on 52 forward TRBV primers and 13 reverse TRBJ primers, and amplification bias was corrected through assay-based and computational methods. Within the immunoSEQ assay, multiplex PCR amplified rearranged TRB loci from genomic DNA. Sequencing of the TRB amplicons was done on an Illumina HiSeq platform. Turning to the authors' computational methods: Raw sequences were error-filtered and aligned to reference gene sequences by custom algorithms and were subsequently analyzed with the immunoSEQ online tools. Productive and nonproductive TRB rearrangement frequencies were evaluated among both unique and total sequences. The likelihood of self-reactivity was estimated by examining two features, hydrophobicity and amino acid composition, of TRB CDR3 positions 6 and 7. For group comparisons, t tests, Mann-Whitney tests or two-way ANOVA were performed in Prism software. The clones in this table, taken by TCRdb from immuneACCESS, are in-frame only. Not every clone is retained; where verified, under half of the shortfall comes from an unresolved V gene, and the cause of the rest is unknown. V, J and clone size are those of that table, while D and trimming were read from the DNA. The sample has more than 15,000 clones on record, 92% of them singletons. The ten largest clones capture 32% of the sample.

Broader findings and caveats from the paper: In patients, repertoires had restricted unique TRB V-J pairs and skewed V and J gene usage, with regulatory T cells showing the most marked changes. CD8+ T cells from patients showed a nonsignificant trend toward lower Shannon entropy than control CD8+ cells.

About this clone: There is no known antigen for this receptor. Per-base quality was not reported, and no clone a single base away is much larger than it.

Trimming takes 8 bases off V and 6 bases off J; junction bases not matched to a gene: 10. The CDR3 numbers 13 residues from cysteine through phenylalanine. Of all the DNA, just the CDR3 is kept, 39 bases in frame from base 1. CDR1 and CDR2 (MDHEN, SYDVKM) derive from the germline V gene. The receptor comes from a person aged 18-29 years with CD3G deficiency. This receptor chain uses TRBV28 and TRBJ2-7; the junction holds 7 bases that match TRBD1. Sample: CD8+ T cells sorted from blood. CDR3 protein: CASGETGSSEQYF. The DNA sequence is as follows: TGTGCCAGCGGAGAGACAGGGTCATCCGAGCAGTACTTC.